These T cell receptor beta chains were read from a single sample in a study of cytomegalovirus exposure and HLA in healthy donors. TCRdb keeps only in-frame clones here, not all; method: immunoSEQ multiplex PCR. In the table there are under 70,000 clones, approximately 67% of which are singletons. Material: PBMCs. The receptors originated from a woman in her 30s in good health and CMV-seronegative. Both conserved end residues are part of each CDR3. D genes are given only for firm matches. Clone size appears in some rows only: once, few, many, or a class for an expanded clone.

clone_size	v_call	j_call	d_call	cdr3_nt	cdr3_aa
-	TRBV28	TRBJ2-5	TRBD1	TGTGCCAGCCGCCCAGGGGGAAGAATGGAGACCCAGTACTTC	CASRPGGRMETQYF
-	TRBV9	TRBJ2-5	-	TGTGCCAGCAGCGAACGCGGGCTTTCTGGGGAGACCCAGTACTTC	CASSERGLSGETQYF
-	TRBV6-5	TRBJ2-5	-	TGTGCCAGCAGTTGGGACACCCGAGAGACCCAGTACTTC	CASSWDTRETQYF
few	TRBV18	TRBJ2-3	-	TGTGCCAGCTCACCACCGGGGGGGCACCACACAGATACGCAGTATTTT	CASSPPGGHHTDTQYF
-	TRBV5-1	TRBJ2-2	TRBD2	TGCGCCAGCTCGACTAGCGGGGGATCCACCGGGGAGCTGTTTTTT	CASSTSGGSTGELFF
-	TRBV27	TRBJ2-5	-	TGTGCCAGCAGTCCCCTCTCAGGGTCACAAGAGACCCAGTACTTC	CASSPLSGSQETQYF
-	TRBV11-2	TRBJ1-1	-	TGTGCCAGCAGCTTAGATGGGAGGGGAGGGGACACTGAAGCTTTCTTT	CASSLDGRGGDTEAFF
-	TRBV7-2	TRBJ1-5	-	TGTGCCAGCAGCCAATACGGGGGGGGCAATCAGCCCCAGCATTTT	CASSQYGGGNQPQHF
few	TRBV11-2	TRBJ2-1	-	TGTGCCAGCAGCCCTCCGGTGATAGCGACGATGTTCTTC	CASSPPVIATMFF
-	TRBV6-5	TRBJ1-2	-	TGTGCCAGCACCGGACAGAATAACTATGGCTACACCTTC	CASTGQNNYGYTF
-	TRBV7-2	TRBJ2-1	-	TGTGCCAGCAGCTCCTTTCGGTCCTACAATGAGCAGTTCTTC	CASSSFRSYNEQFF
-	TRBV7-3	TRBJ2-2	TRBD2	TGTGCCAGCAGCCTGGGACTAGCGGGGGGGGCCGGGGAGCTGTTTTTT	CASSLGLAGGAGELFF
-	TRBV7-9	TRBJ1-6	TRBD1	TGTTCCAGCAGCTTAGGGGGCCTTCCCCTCCACTTT	CSSSLGGLPLHF
-	TRBV5-1	TRBJ2-3	TRBD2	TGTGCCAGCAGTCGACTAGCGGGGGTAGGGGATACGCAGTATTTT	CASSRLAGVGDTQYF
-	TRBV11-2	TRBJ1-1	TRBD1	TGTGCCAGCAGCTTAGCAGGACAGGTGACGGGAGCTTTCTTT	CASSLAGQVTGAFF
few	TRBV29-1	TRBJ1-2	-	TGCAGCGTTGAAAAAACAGACCATGGCTACACCTTC	CSVEKTDHGYTF
-	TRBV5-1	TRBJ2-5	-	TGCGCCAGCAGCCGCTTCATTGGGGGGGAGACCCAGTACTTC	CASSRFIGGETQYF
-	TRBV5-1	TRBJ2-5	TRBD2	TGCGCCAGCAGCTTAGGACTAGCGGGGGGGCCTCGAGAGACCCAGTACTTC	CASSLGLAGGPRETQYF
few	TRBV7-8	TRBJ1-1	TRBD1	TGTGCCAGCAGCGACAGGGACAGAGGTGTGAACACTGAAGCTTTCTTT	CASSDRDRGVNTEAFF
-	TRBV4-3	TRBJ1-1	-	TGCGCCAGCAGCCAAGACCCAGGGATGGCTGAAGCTTTCTTT	CASSQDPGMAEAFF
-	TRBV6-1	TRBJ2-3	TRBD2	TGTGCCAGCAGTGAATGGATGGGGGGGACAGATACGCAGTATTTT	CASSEWMGGTDTQYF
-	TRBV25-1	TRBJ2-1	TRBD2	TGTGCCAGCTCTGGGGGGGAGTACAATGAGCAGTTCTTC	CASSGGEYNEQFF
-	TRBV18	TRBJ2-5	-	TGTGCCAGCTCATACGATCGGGAGACCCAGTACTTC	CASSYDRETQYF
few	TRBV5-1	TRBJ1-1	-	TGCGCCAGCAGCTTGCGGCGGGAGAGCACTGAAGCTTTCTTT	CASSLRRESTEAFF
few	TRBV23-1	TRBJ1-4	-	TGCGCCAGCCCCCGGCTCGGGGTTCGGGGAAAAACTGTTTTT	CASPRLGVRGKTVF
-	TRBV4-3	TRBJ2-2	-	TGCGCCAGCAGCCAAGACATGGGGGGAAGCACCGGGGAGCTGTTTTTT	CASSQDMGGSTGELFF
medium-sized	TRBV2	TRBJ1-5	TRBD1	TGTGCCAGCAGTCCCTCTTCACCCGGGACAGGGAACTATCAGCCCCAGCATTTT	CASSPSSPGTGNYQPQHF
-	TRBV7-2	TRBJ2-7	-	TGTGCCAGCAGCTTGTCGGTCTACGAGCAGTACTTC	CASSLSVYEQYF
-	TRBV28	TRBJ1-2	-	TGTGCCAGCAGCCGGGGGGCGGCGACGCCTTATGGCTACACCTTC	CASSRGAATPYGYTF
-	TRBV19	TRBJ1-1	TRBD1	TGTGCCAGTAGCGTCCCGGGACAGGGGAGAAACACTGAAGCTTTCTTT	CASSVPGQGRNTEAFF
few	TRBV11-3	TRBJ1-2	TRBD1	TGTGCCAGCAGCCTACTAAGGGCGCCCGACAGGGTTAACTATGGCTACACCTTC	CASSLLRAPDRVNYGYTF
few	TRBV7-7	TRBJ2-5	-	TGTGCCAGCAGCTTAGCCAGGGAAGAGACCCAGTACTTC	CASSLAREETQYF
-	TRBV19	TRBJ1-4	TRBD1	TGTGCCAGTAGTATAACAGGGGGCAAGGAAAAACTGTTTTTT	CASSITGGKEKLFF
few	TRBV9	TRBJ2-2	-	TGTGCCAGCAGCCCGGTTAACACCGGGGAGCTGTTTTTT	CASSPVNTGELFF
-	TRBV7-6	TRBJ2-2	TRBD1	TGTGCCAGCAGCCCCTCACGACAGGGGACCGGGGAGCTGTTTTTT	CASSPSRQGTGELFF
-	TRBV10-3	TRBJ1-2	TRBD1	TGTGCCATCACCGGACAGGGGGCCAATGGCTACACCTTC	CAITGQGANGYTF
-	TRBV5-1	TRBJ2-1	TRBD2	TGCGCCAGCAGCTCCGGGACTAGCGGGGGAAACAATGAGCAGTTCTTC	CASSSGTSGGNNEQFF
-	TRBV9	TRBJ2-1	-	TGTGCCAGCAGCGTAGGGCAGGCCGTTTACAATGAGCAGTTCTTC	CASSVGQAVYNEQFF
-	TRBV4-3	TRBJ1-6	-	TGCGCCAGCAGCCAAGTAGATCTGACTCAGTTTGGCAACCTCCACTTT	CASSQVDLTQFGNLHF
many	TRBV7-2	TRBJ1-3	-	TGTGCCAGCAGCTCGACAGGAAACACCATATATTTT	CASSSTGNTIYF
-	TRBV5-1	TRBJ2-5	TRBD1	TGCGCCAGCAGCGGAGGCTGGACAGGGAAGGAGACCCAGTACTTC	CASSGGWTGKETQYF